The next 18 T cell receptor beta chains were all read from a single sample in a study of T cell repertoires in ileal Crohn's disease (dated by TCRdb to the late 2010s). Library construction relied on the immunoSEQ multiplex PCR assay. This is the immuneACCESS table as TCRdb keeps it, with only in-frame sequences that have V and J called. A part of the clones is gone; compared with another copy, unresolved V genes explain less than half, and the rest is unexplained. This sample gives some 6,000 clones in total; about 96% of them show up just once. The ten most abundant clones make up about 0.3% of the sample. The sample was ileal tissue. The receptor set was obtained from an adult with Crohn's disease.

This chain uses TRBV6-5 with TRBJ1-1; D perhaps matches TRBD1 (6 bases). The CDR3 contains 14 residues. The germline V gene encodes CDR1 MNHEY and CDR2 SVGAGI. Trimming took off 0 bases at V and 6 bases at J, with 11 bases between the two ends. CDR3 sequence reads: CASSYSVEGAEAFF. The CDR3 DNA is TGTGCCAGCAGTTACTCGGTCGAGGGGGCTGAAGCTTTCTTT.

The CDR3 here is CASSGTTGAGGKAFF. The DNA of the CDR3 is TGCGCCAGCAGCGGAACGACAGGGGCTGGTGGAAAAGCTTTCTTT. The genes are TRBV5-1 and TRBJ1-1; TRBD1 aligns across 8 bases. Germline V CDR1 and CDR2: SGHRS, YFSETQ. The ends lost 4 bases at V and 9 bases at J; junction bases unmatched: 14. There are 15 residues in the CDR3.

CDR3 protein: CASSSRTGRKQETQYF. CDR3 coding DNA: TGTGCCAGCAGCTCCCGGACAGGGCGAAAGCAAGAGACCCAGTACTTC. This chain links TRBV7-8 with TRBJ2-5, with TRBD1 identical over 8 bases. The germline gives CDR1 SGHVS, CDR2 FQNEAQ. CDR3 size: 16 residues. V shed 4 bases and J 2 bases; nucleotides not matched to a gene: 9.

The CDR3 DNA sequence: TGTGCCAGCAAGGTAGCAGGGACATATGGCTACACCTTC. Its protein product is CASKVAGTYGYTF. This chain joins TRBV6-1 and TRBJ1-2, with D perhaps matching TRBD1 (6 bases). V was pared by 7 bases and J by 5 bases, with 14 bases between. This CDR3 region has 13 residues. Germline V gene sequence: CDR1 MNHNS, CDR2 SASEGT.

This rearrangement joins TRBV2 to TRBJ2-7; 9 bases map to TRBD1. CDR1 is SNHLY, CDR2 FYNNEI, per germline. The J segment lost 7 bases and the V segment lost 6 bases, leaving 10 bases of the junction unmatched. The CDR3 sequence is 14 residues long. The CDR3 reads CASSAGQGNGEQYF. CDR3 coding DNA: TGTGCCAGCAGCGCTGGACAGGGGAACGGTGAGCAGTACTTC.

This chain links TRBV2 with TRBJ2-5; 9 bases line up with TRBD1. The CDR3 sequence is 14 residues long. The V segment lost 8 bases and the J segment 6 bases; nucleotides outside the gene matches: 10. Germline CDR1 SNHLY, CDR2 FYNNEI. The DNA of the CDR3 is TGTGCCAGCGCGGGACAGGGAAGTTTAAAGACCCAGTACTTC. Its translation is CASAGQGSLKTQYF.

The V call is TRBV27, the J call TRBJ1-1, with D perhaps matching TRBD1 (5 bases). V lost 5 bases to trimming and J lost 3 bases, with 16 bases between them. CDR3 length equals 15 residues. In germline, CDR1 is MNHEY, CDR2 SMNVEV (reference sequence). CDR3 sequence reads: CASSLNRGIDTEAFF. The CDR3 DNA reads TGTGCCAGCAGTCTCAACCGGGGGATAGACACTGAAGCTTTCTTT.

Here the CDR3 DNA reads TGTGCCAGCAGCTTACAGGGGACAGTCTCGGAGACCCAGTACTTC. Amino acid sequence: CASSLQGTVSETQYF. The V call is TRBV7-3, the J call TRBJ2-5; 7 bases agree with TRBD1. From germline, CDR1 is SGHTA and CDR2 FQGTGA. This CDR3 spans 15 amino acids. V lost 2 bases and J lost 5; bases outside the gene matches: 8.

This chain joins TRBV28 and TRBJ1-5; a weak D match, TRBD1 (5 bases). Germline values: CDR1 MDHEN, CDR2 SYDVKM. Trimming cost V 6 bases and J 7 bases, with 13 bases left between them. This CDR3 region has 13 residues. The chain's CDR3 is CASRTSGDQPQHF. The CDR3 DNA reads as TGTGCCAGCAGAACCTCGGGGGACCAGCCCCAGCATTTT.

This chain links TRBV19 with TRBJ1-2; 7 nucleotides line up with TRBD1. The CDR3 contains 15 residues. V lost 8 bases to trimming and J lost 3 bases; unmatched junction nucleotides: 12. CDR1 is LNHDA, CDR2 SQIVND, per germline (reference sequence). In nucleotides, the CDR3 is TGTGCCAGTCAGGGGGTCCGATCGGGGGACTATGGCTACACCTTC. This encodes CASQGVRSGDYGYTF.

This clone showed up just once. The chain carries TRBV29-1 and TRBJ2-7, with 7 bases aligning to TRBD1. The CDR3 extends over 12 amino acids. Germline CDR1 SQVTM, CDR2 ANQGSEA. The V segment lost 7 bases and the J segment 2 bases; nucleotides outside the gene matches: 5. The CDR3 DNA reads TGCAGCGCCTCGACAGGGACCTACGAGCAGTACTTC. Its translation is CSASTGTYEQYF.

The genes are TRBV6-5 and TRBJ2-1; 9 bases map to TRBD2. Germline CDR1 is MNHEY and CDR2 is SVGAGI. The CDR3 has 16 residues. The V segment lost 4 bases and the J segment 8 bases; nucleotides outside the gene matches: 12. The DNA for the CDR3 is TGTGCCAGCAGTTCGCATGGGCGGGGGGGCCGTTATGAGCAGTTCTTC. Its translation: CASSSHGRGGRYEQFF.

The CDR3 nucleotides read TGTGCCAGCTTGACAGGGGTAAACGGGCCCCAGCATTTT. It codes for CASLTGVNGPQHF. This chain links TRBV28 with TRBJ1-5; 8 positions match TRBD1. The germline gives CDR1 MDHEN, CDR2 SYDVKM. This CDR3 is 13 amino acids long. The V gene end was trimmed by 8 bases and the J gene end by 9 bases; junction bases not matched to a gene: 9.

The V gene is TRBV7-7, the J gene TRBJ2-1, with TRBD1 as a possible D gene (6 bases). Trimming cost V 4 bases and J 3 bases, with 13 bases left between them. Germline-derived CDR1 and CDR2 are SSHAT and FNYEAQ (reference sequence). The CDR3 loop spans 15 amino acids. This chain's CDR3 is CASSSWTENYNEQFF. Written as DNA, the CDR3 is TGTGCCAGCAGCTCTTGGACAGAAAACTACAATGAGCAGTTCTTC.

This sequence joins TRBV5-4 and TRBJ2-3, with a tentative D call TRBD2 (5 bases). The length of the CDR3 is 15 residues. Germline CDR1 is SGHNT and CDR2 is YYREEE (reference sequence). Trimming removed 1 base at V and 4 bases at J, with 13 bases between. Here the CDR3 reads CASSLQGNGADTQYF. The CDR3 DNA reads TGTGCCAGCAGCTTGCAAGGGAACGGGGCAGATACGCAGTATTTT.

This chain connects TRBV5-4 to TRBJ1-1; 9 bases match TRBD1. The CDR3 runs 15 residues. Germline V lookup: CDR1 SGHNT, CDR2 YYREEE (reference sequence). Trimming cost V 6 bases and J 5 bases; bases outside gene matches: 11. The CDR3 loop is CASIPRDRVATEAFF. The CDR3 DNA is TGTGCCAGCATCCCGCGGGACAGGGTGGCGACTGAAGCTTTCTTT.

The gene calls are TRBV28 and TRBJ2-1, with 11 bases lining up with TRBD2. CDR1 and CDR2 (germline): MDHEN, SYDVKM. With V trimmed by 8 bases and J by 9 bases, 6 bases remained unmatched. The length of the CDR3 is 13 residues. The DNA of the CDR3 is TGTGCCAGCGTTAGCGGGGGGGTTGGTGAGCAGTTCTTC. Its protein product is CASVSGGVGEQFF.

This rearrangement joins TRBV28 to TRBJ1-3; D is uncertain. Trimming removed 3 bases at V and 4 bases at J, with 10 bases between. Germline loops: CDR1 MDHEN, CDR2 SYDVKM. The CDR3 loop spans 14 amino acids. In nucleotides, the CDR3 is TGTGCCAGCAGTTTCGACACCTCGGGAAACACCATATATTTT. It translates to CASSFDTSGNTIYF. The complete variable domain, with remaining parts taken from reference TRBV28 and TRBJ1-3, reads DVKVTQSSRYLVKRTGEKVFLECVQDMDHENMFWYRQDPGLGLRLIYFSYDVKMKEKGDIPEGYSVSREKKERFSLILESASTNQTSMYLCASSFDTSGNTIYFGEGSWLTVV.